These 27 T cell receptor beta chains were all obtained from the same sample, sequenced in a study of T cells in Graves' hyperthyroidism and ophthalmopathy. The TCR beta CDR3 regions underwent amplification using RNA transcripts as the source. When the TCR CDR3 underwent first-round RT-PCR, the HTBI primer set was used. TCRdb re-derived calls from the multiplex PCR reads in MiXCR, one entry per CDR3 protein. The data hold hundreds of thousands of distinct CDR3 sequences, with under 25% observed a single time. Sequencing used blood. The receptors come from a man in his thirties or forties with Graves' ophthalmopathy.

The sample holds a few counts of this clonotype. The J gene is TRBJ1-2, the V gene TRBV10-3, with D uncertain. Germline CDR1 is ENHRY and CDR2 is SYGVKD. The V gene lost 2 bases and the J gene lost 2 bases, with 12 bases spanning the gap. The CDR3 has 15 amino acids. The CDR3 loop is CAISEALGQNYGYTF. The CDR3 nucleotides read TGTGCCATCAGTGAGGCGCTAGGGCAGAACTATGGCTACACCTTC.

This clonotype has just a few counts. This sequence joins TRBV5-1 and TRBJ2-6; D possibly corresponds to TRBD1 (6 bases). The CDR3 runs to 17 residues. Trimming removed 6 bases from V and 0 bases from J, with 16 bases in between. The germline gives CDR1 SGHRS, CDR2 YFSETQ. CDR3 nucleotides: TGCGCCAGCAAGGACAGATTACCAACCTCTGGGGCCAACGTCCTGACTTTC. This codes for CASKDRLPTSGANVLTF.

This clonotype was recorded many times. The rearrangement joins TRBV19 to TRBJ2-1; either TRBD1 or TRBD2 may fit D (5 bases each). CDR1 is LNHDA and CDR2 is SQIVND in the germline V gene (reference sequence). The V and J ends lost 9 bases and 2 bases respectively, with 14 bases between them. The CDR3 consists of 14 residues. CDR3 loop: CASSIQGPYNEQFF. CDR3 nucleotide sequence: TGTGCCAGCAGCATCCAGGGACCCTACAATGAGCAGTTCTTC.

The chain is built from TRBV10-3 and TRBJ1-6, with TRBD1 matching over 9 bases. Losses at the gene ends were 4 bases for V and 7 bases for J; bases not matched to a gene: 5. Germline V gene sequence: CDR1 ENHRY, CDR2 SYGVKD. The CDR3 sequence is 15 residues long. The CDR3 DNA sequence: TGTGCCATCAGTGCTGGACAGGGGACCAATTCACCCCTCCACTTT. This codes for CAISAGQGTNSPLHF.

This clonotype turned up a few times. This chain links TRBV11-2 with TRBJ2-5; D is perhaps TRBD2 (7 bases). Trimming shortened V by 5 bases and J by 5 bases, and 12 bases separated the two germline ends. This CDR3 has 13 amino acids. Germline CDR1 SGHAT, CDR2 FQNNGV. For the CDR3, the DNA is TGTGCCAGCAGCCGGGGGAGGGGGGAGACCCAGTACTTC. Translation: CASSRGRGETQYF. Supplemented by reference TRBV11-2 and TRBJ2-5, the full variable domain reads EAGVAQSPRYKIIEKRQSVAFWCNPISGHATLYWYQQILGQGPKLLIQFQNNGVVDDSQLPKDRFSAERLKGVDSTLKIQPAKLEDSAVYLCASSRGRGETQYFGPGTRLLVL.

The chain employs TRBV7-2 and TRBJ1-1; unclear D gene. Per the germline V gene, CDR1 is SGHTA and CDR2 is FQGNSA. V shed 4 bases and J shed 3 bases, with 12 bases lying between them. There are 14 residues in the CDR3. CDR3 DNA sequence: TGTGCCAGCAGCTGGAGGGAGCCCTACACTGAAGCTTTCTTT. Its protein product is CASSWREPYTEAFF. Complete variable domain (other parts from reference TRBV7-2 and TRBJ1-1): GAGVSQSPSNKVTEKGKDVELRCDPISGHTALYWYRQSLGQGLEFLIYFQGNSAPDKSGLPSDRFSAERTGGSVSTLTIQRTQQEDSAVYLCASSWREPYTEAFFGQGTRLTVV.

In its sample, this clonotype was seen a few times. V usage is TRBV20-1 and J usage is TRBJ2-1; no definite D call. The CDR3 has 14 amino acids. Trimming cost V 3 bases and J 3 bases, with 12 bases left between them. The germline V gene has CDR1 DFQATT and CDR2 SNEGSKA (reference sequence). The CDR3 is CSARVAPSYNEQFF. The CDR3 nucleotides are TGCAGTGCTAGGGTGGCTCCCAGCTACAATGAGCAGTTCTTC.

This clonotype was picked up many times. This chain uses TRBV7-2 with TRBJ2-3; 8 nucleotides align to TRBD2. Germline V gene sequence: CDR1 SGHTA, CDR2 FQGNSA. J gave up 4 bases and V 2 bases, and 11 bases lay outside the gene matches. The CDR3 covers 17 residues. This CDR3 reads CASSLQFAGRASDTQYF. In DNA form, the CDR3 reads TGTGCCAGCAGCTTACAATTTGCCGGGAGGGCATCAGATACGCAGTATTTT.

This clonotype was detected ten times or more. J is TRBJ2-2 and V is TRBV2; possible D gene TRBD1, 5 bases. This CDR3 spans 15 amino acids. V shed 0 bases and J shed 8 bases, with 13 bases lying between them. Germline V gene sequence: CDR1 SNHLY, CDR2 FYNNEI. CDR3 region: CASSEAVLTVGELFF. The CDR3 bases are TGTGCCAGCAGTGAAGCTGTTTTGACAGTTGGGGAGCTGTTTTTT.

This clonotype was observed a few times. The V call is TRBV7-9, the J call TRBJ2-1; 8 nucleotides match TRBD2. V shed 11 bases and J 0 bases; nucleotides not matched to a gene: 6. CDR1 SEHNR and CDR2 FQNEAQ come from the germline V gene (reference sequence). The CDR3 extends over 14 amino acids. CDR3 residues: CAGSSGSSYNEQFF. The CDR3, as DNA: TGTGCCGGGTCGAGCGGGAGCTCCTACAATGAGCAGTTCTTC.

This clonotype was seen at least ten times. This rearrangement joins TRBV28 to TRBJ1-5; the match to TRBD1 covers 7 bases. This CDR3 contains 15 residues. Germline values: CDR1 MDHEN, CDR2 SYDVKM. After removal of 2 bases from V and 3 bases from J, the junction contained 4 bases not matched to a gene. CDR3 loop: CASSLPGGPNQPQHF. The CDR3 DNA reads as TGTGCCAGCAGTTTACCAGGGGGGCCCAATCAGCCCCAGCATTTT.

This clonotype was observed a few times. The V gene is TRBV28, the J gene TRBJ1-1; D may be TRBD1 (5 bases). Trimming removed 10 bases from V and 3 bases from J, with 18 bases in between. Germline V gene data show CDR1 as MDHEN and CDR2 as SYDVKM. The CDR3 runs 14 residues. The CDR3 is CATQGPTQDTEAFF. CDR3 DNA: TGTGCCACCCAGGGCCCTACCCAGGACACTGAAGCTTTCTTT.

Concerning this clonotype itself: An end of the junction differs from the germline gene, which may be a read error. V gene TRBV27 combines with J gene TRBJ2-1; D gene uncertain. The CDR3 length is 15 residues. Germline V gives CDR1 MNHEY, CDR2 SMNVEV (reference sequence). The CDR3 sequence is CASTLHAGPYNGQFF. The DNA of the CDR3 is TGTGCCAGCACACTCCACGCCGGGCCCTACAATGGGCAGTTCTTC.

This clonotype has a count of ten or more. This chain uses TRBV28 with TRBJ2-3; 8 bases align to TRBD2. Trimming at V came to 4 bases and at J to 7 bases, leaving 10 bases not matched to a gene. The CDR3 extends over 15 amino acids. From germline, CDR1 is MDHEN and CDR2 SYDVKM. The CDR3 here is CASSSGLERGYTQYF. The CDR3 region has the DNA TGTGCCAGCAGTTCGGGACTAGAAAGGGGATATACGCAGTATTTT.

This rearrangement joins TRBV7-9 to TRBJ2-3, with a possible D match to TRBD2 (5 bases). The CDR3 is 17 amino acids. V lost 5 bases, J lost 1 base, and 19 bases lay in between. Germline CDR1 reads SEHNR; CDR2 reads FQNEAQ (reference sequence). CDR3: CASSPDWRAGGTDTQYF. CDR3 nucleotide sequence: TGTGCCAGCAGCCCTGATTGGAGAGCCGGGGGCACAGATACGCAGTATTTT.

This clonotype has just a few counts. The V and J genes are TRBV10-2 and TRBJ2-5, with 9 positions matching TRBD1. CDR3 size: 16 residues. J gave up 5 bases and V 0 bases, and 7 bases lay outside the gene matches. Germline CDR1 and CDR2: WSHSY and SAAADI. Here the CDR3 DNA reads TGCGCCAGCAGTGAGTCGTCGGACAGGGGATACGAGACCCAGTACTTC. It specifies CASSESSDRGYETQYF.

This clonotype has just a few counts. The chain is built from TRBV28 and TRBJ2-2; 10 positions agree with TRBD1. Germline V lookup: CDR1 MDHEN, CDR2 SYDVKM. This CDR3 has 15 amino acids. V shed 4 bases, J shed 10 bases, and the junction held 9 bases outside the gene matches. The CDR3: CASSSTGGNHQELFF. In DNA form, the CDR3 reads TGTGCCAGCAGTTCGACAGGGGGCAACCACCAGGAGCTGTTTTTT. The whole variable domain, remainder taken from reference TRBV28 and TRBJ2-2, is DVKVTQSSRYLVKRTGEKVFLECVQDMDHENMFWYRQDPGLGLRLIYFSYDVKMKEKGDIPEGYSVSREKKERFSLILESASTNQTSMYLCASSSTGGNHQELFFGEGSRLTVL.

The V and J genes are TRBV11-1 and TRBJ2-1; 15 bases line up with TRBD2. Per germline, CDR1 SGHAT and CDR2 FQDESV (reference sequence). The V and J ends lost 5 bases and 10 bases, in that order; junction bases with no gene match: 12. This CDR3 has 17 residues. In DNA, the CDR3 is TGTGCCAGCAGCCCTTCCGGACTAGCGGGAGGGCCTCGGGAGCAGTTCTTC. It encodes CASSPSGLAGGPREQFF.

The chain combines TRBV7-8 with TRBJ2-2; 7 bases line up with TRBD1. After removal of 0 bases from V and 5 bases from J, the junction contained 6 bases not matched to a gene. CDR3 size: 16 residues. In germline, CDR1 is SGHVS, CDR2 FQNEAQ. CDR3 DNA: TGTGCCAGCAGCTTAGCCAGACAGGGAAGGACCGGGGAGCTGTTTTTT. This sequence encodes CASSLARQGRTGELFF.

The chain uses TRBV12-3 or TRBV12-4 and TRBJ1-2; D possibly corresponds to TRBD1 (5 bases). CDR3 size: 14 residues. Trimming stripped 4 bases from V and 4 bases from J, with 13 bases between. CDR3 loop: CASSSGLGLYGYTF. CDR3 DNA: TGTGCCAGCAGTTCCGGGCTGGGGCTCTATGGCTACACCTTC.

The CDR3 DNA is TGTGCCAGCAGTTACCTCTTTGCTGGGTCGAACACTGAAGCTTTCTTT. This encodes CASSYLFAGSNTEAFF. This chain joins TRBV6-5 and TRBJ1-1; no definite D call. Per the germline V gene, CDR1 is MNHEY and CDR2 is SVGAGI. Trimming removed 2 bases from V and 1 base from J, with 14 bases in between. CDR3 length: 16 residues.

This clonotype was detected a few times. The rearrangement joins TRBV16 to TRBJ1-1, with D uncertain. The CDR3 has 15 amino acids. Germline loops: CDR1 KGHSY, CDR2 FQNENV. V shed 8 bases and J shed 6 bases, with 22 bases lying between them. The CDR3 protein is CASAGMGGLNAEAFF. The DNA for the CDR3 is TGTGCCAGCGCAGGAATGGGAGGGTTAAACGCTGAAGCTTTCTTT.

This clonotype came up many times. V usage is TRBV7-9 and J usage is TRBJ1-1; D is undetermined. Trimming removed 5 bases from V and 1 base from J, with 11 bases in between. The CDR3 is 14 residues long. CDR1 is SEHNR, CDR2 FQNEAQ, per germline (reference sequence). CDR3 loop: CASSPGSRNTEAFF. CDR3 coding DNA: TGTGCCAGCAGCCCCGGGTCGAGGAACACTGAAGCTTTCTTT.

The CDR3 sequence is CSATARDRDSYEQYF. DNA for the CDR3: TGCAGTGCTACCGCCCGGGACAGGGACTCCTACGAGCAGTACTTC. J is TRBJ2-7 and V is TRBV20-1, with TRBD1 matching over 9 bases. This CDR3 contains 15 residues. Germline CDR1 and CDR2: DFQATT and SNEGSKA (reference sequence). V was pared by 4 bases and J by 0 bases, with 7 bases of the junction left unmatched.

The chain uses TRBV12-3 or TRBV12-4 and TRBJ2-1; 7 bases are shared with TRBD2. The CDR3 runs 18 residues. V lost 4 bases and J lost 3; bases outside the gene matches: 15. CDR3 bases: TGTGCCAGCAGTTCCTCCCGGGTGAGTAGCGGGTTCTACAATGAGCAGTTCTTC. Its translation: CASSSSRVSSGFYNEQFF.

This clonotype has more than one count but fewer than ten. The J gene is TRBJ2-7, the V gene TRBV7-9; no clear D. V was clipped by 2 bases and J by 3 bases, with 5 bases between them. The CDR3 sequence is 12 residues long. Germline V gene data show CDR1 as SEHNR and CDR2 as FQNEAQ (reference sequence). The CDR3: CASSLNIYEQYF. The CDR3 DNA follows: TGTGCCAGCAGCTTAAACATCTACGAGCAGTACTTC.

This clonotype was counted only a few times. The CDR3 region is CASSPLGGGYYGYTF. The CDR3 bases are TGTGCCAGCAGCCCACTTGGGGGCGGGTACTATGGCTACACCTTC. The chain couples TRBV28 to TRBJ1-2, with D tentatively TRBD1 (6 bases). The V gene lost 6 bases and the J gene lost 3 bases, with 17 bases spanning the gap. Germline V gene sequence: CDR1 MDHEN, CDR2 SYDVKM. This CDR3 contains 15 residues.